The clone carrying this T cell receptor beta chain was seen only a few times. The target antigen is unknown. This entry is derived from a study of early T cells in non-severe SARS-CoV-2 infection. Study at large: Chains were not paired, and sequencing was done on bulk RNA from unsorted whole blood.

The CDR3 is 17 amino acids. Trimming removed 1 base from V and 5 bases from J; junction bases left unmatched: 12. The V gene's germline CDR1 is SGHVS and CDR2 FNYEAQ. Overall study findings and caveats: Matching with VDJdb favored anti-spike CD8 responses (missing private and CD4 specificities).

Molecules of cDNA were individually given unique molecular identifiers that were attached to them. TCRdb itself ran the 5' RACE reads through MiXCR, one entry per CDR3 protein. The sample has about 37,000 distinct CDR3 sequences; approximately 5.1% are singletons. This receptor was taken from an adult who was a healthcare worker with PCR-confirmed SARS-CoV-2 infection or an uninfected control (not recorded which). Sequences were derived from whole blood, sampled at baseline. The V and J genes are TRBV7-6 and TRBJ2-5; 8 bases align to TRBD2. For the CDR3, the DNA is TGTGCCAGCAGCTTAGACCGGTCGGGAGGGCTTCGGGAGACCCAGTACTTC. This translates into CASSLDRSGGLRETQYF.